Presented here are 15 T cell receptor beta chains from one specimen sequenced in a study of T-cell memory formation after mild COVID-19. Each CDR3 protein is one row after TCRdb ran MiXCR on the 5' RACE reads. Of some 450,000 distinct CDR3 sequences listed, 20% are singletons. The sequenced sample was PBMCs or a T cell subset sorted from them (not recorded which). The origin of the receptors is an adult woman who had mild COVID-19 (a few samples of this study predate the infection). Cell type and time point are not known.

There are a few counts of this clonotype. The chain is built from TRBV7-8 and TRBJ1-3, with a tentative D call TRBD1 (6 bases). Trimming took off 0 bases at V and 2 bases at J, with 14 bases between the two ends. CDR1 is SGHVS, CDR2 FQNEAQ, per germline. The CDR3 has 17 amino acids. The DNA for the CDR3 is TGTGCCAGCAGCTTAGCGTGGGCAGGGGTAACTGGAAACACCATATATTTT. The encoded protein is CASSLAWAGVTGNTIYF.

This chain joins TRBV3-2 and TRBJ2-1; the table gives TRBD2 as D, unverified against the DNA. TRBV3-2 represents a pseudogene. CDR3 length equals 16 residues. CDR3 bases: TGTGCCAGCAGCCAAGATATAGCGGGAGGGCAAGATGAGCAGTTCTTC. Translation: CASSQDIAGGQDEQFF.

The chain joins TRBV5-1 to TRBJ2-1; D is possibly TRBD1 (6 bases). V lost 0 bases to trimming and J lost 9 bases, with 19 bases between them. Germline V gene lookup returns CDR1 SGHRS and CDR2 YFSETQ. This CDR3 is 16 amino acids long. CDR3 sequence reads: CASSLDRDLPQSEQFF. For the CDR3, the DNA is TGCGCCAGCAGCTTGGACAGGGATCTCCCTCAGAGTGAGCAGTTCTTC.

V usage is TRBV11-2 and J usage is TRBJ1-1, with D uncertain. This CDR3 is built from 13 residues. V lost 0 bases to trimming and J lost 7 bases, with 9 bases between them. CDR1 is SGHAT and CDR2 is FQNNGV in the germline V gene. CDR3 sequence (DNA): TGTGCCAGCAGCTTAGATCCCCGAGGTGAAGCTTTCTTT. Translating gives CASSLDPRGEAFF.

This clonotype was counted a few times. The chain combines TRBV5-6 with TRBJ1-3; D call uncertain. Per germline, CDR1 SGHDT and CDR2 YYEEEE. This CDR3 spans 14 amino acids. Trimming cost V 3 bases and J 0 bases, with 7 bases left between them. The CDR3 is CASSWAGSGNTIYF. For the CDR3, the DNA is TGTGCCAGCAGCTGGGCGGGCTCTGGAAACACCATATATTTT.

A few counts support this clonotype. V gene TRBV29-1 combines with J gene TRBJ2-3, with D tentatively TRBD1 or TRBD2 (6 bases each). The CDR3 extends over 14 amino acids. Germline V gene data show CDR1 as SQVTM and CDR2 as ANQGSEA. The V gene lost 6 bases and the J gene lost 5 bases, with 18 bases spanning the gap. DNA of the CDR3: TGCAGCGTGAGGCCCCTAAGGGGGGAAGATACGCAGTATTTT. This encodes CSVRPLRGEDTQYF.

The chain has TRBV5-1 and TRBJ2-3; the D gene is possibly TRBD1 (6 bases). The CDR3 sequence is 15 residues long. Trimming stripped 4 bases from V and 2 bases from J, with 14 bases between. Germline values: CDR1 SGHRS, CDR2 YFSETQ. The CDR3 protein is CASSPQQGITDTQYF. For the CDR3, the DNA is TGCGCCAGCAGCCCCCAACAGGGTATCACAGATACGCAGTATTTT.

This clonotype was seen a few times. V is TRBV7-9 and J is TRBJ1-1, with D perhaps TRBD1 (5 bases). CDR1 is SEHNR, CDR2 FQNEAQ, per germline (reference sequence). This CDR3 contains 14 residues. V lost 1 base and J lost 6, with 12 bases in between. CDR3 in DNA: TGTGCCAGCAGCTTAGTTCACAGGAGCTCTGAAGCTTTCTTT. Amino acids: CASSLVHRSSEAFF. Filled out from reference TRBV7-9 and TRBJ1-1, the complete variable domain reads DTGVSQNPRHKITKRGQNVTFRCDPISEHNRLYWYRQTLGQGPEFLTYFQNEAQLEKSRLLSDRFSAERPKGSFSTLEIQRTEQGDSAMYLCASSLVHRSSEAFFGQGTRLTVV.

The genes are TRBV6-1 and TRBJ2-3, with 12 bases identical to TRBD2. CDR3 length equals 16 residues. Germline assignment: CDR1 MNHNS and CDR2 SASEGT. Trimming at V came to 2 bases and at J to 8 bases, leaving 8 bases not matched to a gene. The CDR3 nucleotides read TGTGCCAGCAGTGAACTAGCGGGGGGGCTCATACCTACGCAGTATTTT. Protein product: CASSELAGGLIPTQYF.

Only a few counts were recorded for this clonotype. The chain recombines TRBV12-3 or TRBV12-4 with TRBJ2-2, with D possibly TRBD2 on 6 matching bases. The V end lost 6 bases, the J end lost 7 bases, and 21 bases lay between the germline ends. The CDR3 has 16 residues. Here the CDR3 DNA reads TGTGCCAGCAGCCCTCCCCCGGGACGCGGGGTCGGGGAGCTGTTTTTT. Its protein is CASSPPPGRGVGELFF.

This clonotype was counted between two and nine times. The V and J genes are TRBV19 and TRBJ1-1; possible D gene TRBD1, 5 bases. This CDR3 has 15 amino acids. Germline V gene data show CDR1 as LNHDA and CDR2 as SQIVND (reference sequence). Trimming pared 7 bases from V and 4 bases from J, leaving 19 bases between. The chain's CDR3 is CASIPRGGRGTEAFF. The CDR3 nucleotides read TGTGCCAGTATCCCAAGGGGAGGGCGCGGCACTGAAGCTTTCTTT.

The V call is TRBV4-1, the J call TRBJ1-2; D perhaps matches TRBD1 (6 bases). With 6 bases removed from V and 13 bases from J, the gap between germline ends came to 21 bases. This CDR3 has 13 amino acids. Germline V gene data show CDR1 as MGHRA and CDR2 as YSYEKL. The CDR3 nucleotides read TGCGCCAGCAGTCAACTCCCGGGGGGCGGATGCACCTTC. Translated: CASSQLPGGGCTF.

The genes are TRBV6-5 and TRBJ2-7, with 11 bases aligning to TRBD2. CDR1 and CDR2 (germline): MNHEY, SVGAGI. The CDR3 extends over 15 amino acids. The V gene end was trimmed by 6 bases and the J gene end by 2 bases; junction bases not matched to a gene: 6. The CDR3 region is CASRRGLAGTYEQYF. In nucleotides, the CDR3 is TGTGCCAGCAGACGAGGACTAGCGGGCACCTACGAGCAGTACTTC.

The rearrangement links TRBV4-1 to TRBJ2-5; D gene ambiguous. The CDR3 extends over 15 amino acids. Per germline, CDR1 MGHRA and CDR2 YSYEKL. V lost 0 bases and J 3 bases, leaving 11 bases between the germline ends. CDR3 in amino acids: CASSQDTGQEETQYF. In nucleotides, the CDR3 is TGCGCCAGCAGCCAAGATACCGGCCAGGAAGAGACCCAGTACTTC.

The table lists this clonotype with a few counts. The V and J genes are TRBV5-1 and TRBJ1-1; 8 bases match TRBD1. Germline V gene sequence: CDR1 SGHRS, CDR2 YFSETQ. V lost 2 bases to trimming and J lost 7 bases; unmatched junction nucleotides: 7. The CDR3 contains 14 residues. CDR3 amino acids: CASSFGQGDGEAFF. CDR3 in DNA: TGCGCCAGCAGCTTCGGACAGGGAGACGGTGAAGCTTTCTTT.